The 11 T cell receptor beta chains below come from one sample, sequenced in a study of T cells in Graves' hyperthyroidism and ophthalmopathy (dated by TCRdb to between 2018 and 2020). Library preparation used multiplex PCR. The data were produced on an Illumina HiSeq 2000. TCR beta CDR3 regions were amplified from RNA transcripts. The TCR CDR3 was subjected to a first round of RT-PCR using the HTBI primer set and the Qiagen OneStep RT-PCR kit. TCRdb reworked the public reads: Q25 trimming with fastp, MiXCR clone assembly, productive beta chains retained. Each CDR3 protein gets just one entry, which takes the most common genes and DNA from the rows behind it. The sample table lists roughly 400,000 distinct CDR3 sequences, around 15% of them with a count of one. The ten biggest clones cover around 28% of the sample. Source material: blood. These receptors were collected from a man aged 50 or older with Graves' ophthalmopathy.

The chain has TRBV28 and TRBJ1-1, with D tentatively TRBD1 (6 bases). Trimming stripped 7 bases from V and 11 bases from J, with 23 bases between. Germline assignment: CDR1 MDHEN and CDR2 SYDVKM. The CDR3 runs 14 residues. This CDR3 reads CASNPGHGFFGAFF. The CDR3 DNA reads as TGTGCCAGCAATCCGGGACACGGGTTCTTCGGGGCTTTCTTT.

This clonotype has ten or more counts. The chain links TRBV7-9 to TRBJ2-1; tentatively, D is TRBD2 (6 bases). The CDR3 runs 17 residues. Germline values: CDR1 SEHNR, CDR2 FQNEAQ (reference sequence). V was shortened by 1 base and J by 0 bases, with 13 bases between the two germline ends. CDR3 sequence reads: CASSLGALATSYNEQFF. The CDR3 region has the DNA TGTGCCAGCAGCTTAGGCGCGCTAGCGACCTCCTACAATGAGCAGTTCTTC.

This clonotype was detected many times. CDR3: CASSLDIWGNNEQFF. The CDR3 DNA is TGTGCCAGCAGTTTAGACATTTGGGGGAACAATGAGCAGTTCTTC. The genes are TRBV12-3 or TRBV12-4 and TRBJ2-1; perhaps D is TRBD1 or TRBD2 (5 bases each). The CDR3 has 15 residues. Trimming took off 1 base at V and 5 bases at J, with 12 bases between the two ends.

This clonotype was observed many times. The J gene is TRBJ2-1, the V gene TRBV6-1; 13 bases align to TRBD2. CDR1 MNHNS and CDR2 SASEGT come from the germline V gene. This CDR3 has 15 amino acids. Trimming took 5 bases from V and 9 from J; bases not matched to a gene: 7. The CDR3 DNA is TGTGCCAGCAGTCCCGGACTAGCGGGAGCGGGTGAGCAGTTCTTC. It codes for CASSPGLAGAGEQFF.

The genes are TRBV27 and TRBJ1-3, with 9 bases fitting TRBD1. With V trimmed by 5 bases and J by 7 bases, 6 bases remained unmatched. In germline, CDR1 is MNHEY, CDR2 SMNVEV (reference sequence). The CDR3 has 14 amino acids. In DNA, the CDR3 is TGTGCCAGCAGTAAAACAGGGGGCGGCAACACCATATATTTT. Translated, it gives CASSKTGGGNTIYF.

In this sample, this clonotype turned up many times. The chain uses TRBV29-1 and TRBJ2-5; perhaps TRBD1 as D (6 bases). CDR1 and CDR2 (germline): SQVTM, ANQGSEA. V was pared by 3 bases and J by 2 bases, with 16 bases between. CDR3 length equals 15 residues. DNA of the CDR3: TGCAGCGTTGACAGGGGCCGTAATCTGCAAGAGACCCAGTACTTC. It codes for CSVDRGRNLQETQYF. The full variable domain, rest sourced from reference TRBV29-1 and TRBJ2-5, is SAVISQKPSRDICQRGTSLTIQCQVDSQVTMMFWYRQQPGQSLTLIATANQGSEATYESGFVIDKFPISRPNLTFSTLTVSNMSPEDSSIYLCSVDRGRNLQETQYFGPGTRLLVL.

This clonotype occurred a few times. One junction end disagrees with the germline gene, perhaps due to a read error. The chain couples TRBV3-1 to TRBJ2-3, with a possible D match to TRBD1 (6 bases). The CDR3 is made up of 15 amino acids. Germline loops: CDR1 LGHDT, CDR2 YNNKEL (reference sequence). The CDR3 nucleotides read TGTGCCAGCAGCGTAGTGCAGGGGCTGACAGATACGCAGTATTTC. Translating gives CASSVVQGLTDTQYF.

This clonotype was counted at least ten times. This chain links TRBV3-1 with TRBJ1-1; maybe TRBD1 (6 bases). The CDR3 extends over 11 amino acids. Germline V CDR1 and CDR2: LGHDT, YNNKEL (reference sequence). V lost 11 bases to trimming and J lost 4 bases, with 11 bases between them. The CDR3 bases are TGTGCCTGCGGGGGGGCCACTGAAGCTTTCTTT. This sequence encodes CACGGATEAFF.

The gene calls are TRBV19 and TRBJ1-5; tentative D call: TRBD1 (5 bases). From germline, CDR1 is LNHDA and CDR2 SQIVND (reference sequence). Trimming stripped 5 bases from V and 0 bases from J, with 5 bases between. The CDR3 is made up of 13 amino acids. CDR3 protein: CASSGASNQPQHF. The CDR3 DNA reads TGTGCCAGTAGTGGGGCTAGCAATCAGCCCCAGCATTTT.

V gene TRBV29-1 combines with J gene TRBJ2-3, with 8 bases identical to TRBD1. CDR1 and CDR2 from the germline V gene are SQVTM and ANQGSEA. The CDR3 spans 15 residues. Unmatched junction bases numbered 8, after V lost 6 bases and J lost 0 bases. CDR3 amino acids: CSVARTGTSTDTQYF. Written as DNA, the CDR3 is TGCAGCGTCGCCAGGACAGGGACTAGCACAGATACGCAGTATTTT.

The rearrangement links TRBV19 to TRBJ1-5; D might be TRBD1 (5 bases). The CDR3 totals 14 residues. Per the germline V gene, CDR1 is LNHDA and CDR2 is SQIVND (reference sequence). Trimming cost V 3 bases and J 6 bases, with 12 bases left between them. Written as DNA, the CDR3 is TGTGCCAGTAGTATTGGGGGGGATGGTCAGCCCCAGCATTTT. Translation gives CASSIGGDGQPQHF.